Here is one T cell receptor (beta chain) with its context. It has no known antigen specificity. Base qualities are missing; no much larger clone stands one base away. According to the study, the label for this sample's time point signals: peripheral blood 12 weeks after first pembrolizumab dose. Mismatch repair deficiency in every enrolled patient was established by polymerase chain reaction or immunohistochemistry. TCR sequencing was performed for a few patients who responded to pembrolizumab therapy. Pembrolizumab PD-1 blockade was prospectively tested in advanced mismatch repair-deficient cancers, regardless of tissue of origin, in the phase II trial. Serial peripheral blood T cell samples were collected before and at multiple times after starting PD-1 blockade. Blood sampling times were expressed in weeks after the first pembrolizumab dose. These data originate in a study of PD-1 blockade in mismatch repair-deficient tumors (TCRdb year 2017). Concerning the study at large: The trial enrolled 65 to 100 consecutive patients with some twelve mismatch repair-deficient cancer types between late 2013 and late 2016, all previously treated and progressing. Deep sequencing of TCR CDR3 regions was used to track tumor-associated T cell clones in peripheral blood of patients responding to PD-1 blockade.

The CDR1 and CDR2 encoded by the germline V gene are SGHRS and YFSETQ. A distance of 8 bases separates the germline ends of V and J, which lose 4 bases and 1 base respectively. The CDR3 runs 13 residues from the cysteine to the phenylalanine. Just the 39-base CDR3 DNA is kept, in frame starting at base 1. The library was generated by the immunoSEQ multiplex PCR assay. The immuneACCESS repertoire file appears here via TCRdb, limited to in-frame rearrangements. These files lack a portion of the clones; in checked studies, under half of the deficit traces to unresolved V genes, and the cause of the others is not known. For this sample the table gives under 95,000 clones, of which about 84% were detected only once. The ten largest clones add up to roughly 2.6% of the sample. Beyond this particular receptor, the publication reports: Rapid expansion after pembrolizumab followed by contraction, generally before radiologic responses, was shown by tumor-resident clones, which were often undetectable in blood before treatment.

Sequenced material: peripheral blood, taken 12 weeks after starting pembrolizumab. The chain couples TRBV5-1 to TRBJ1-1, with the identity of the D gene unclear. This clonotype was obtained from an adult with mismatch repair-deficient cancer. The DNA sequence is given as TGCGCCAGCAGCCCCACCCCGAACACTGAAGCTTTCTTT. The resulting protein is CASSPTPNTEAFF.